This T cell receptor beta chain was retrieved from a study of Ad26.COV2.S vaccination and SARS-CoV-2 variants. General study findings and limits: Considerable breadth of spike-specific CD8+ and CD4+ T cell responses has reportedly been documented following vaccination. People given the vaccine had a wider spike-specific TCR breadth than placebo recipients did.

Treatment: over 15 received Ad26.COV2.S at low or high dose, single or two shots; roughly 5 received placebo; per-sample allocation not given. Samples came from day 63 after the first vaccine or placebo injection. In Boston, an adult donor aged 18-55 years took part. With regard to this clone: The antigen is not known. One end of the junction varies from germline; a read error may be responsible.

Libraries were prepared by immunoSEQ multiplex PCR; TCRdb keeps only in-frame clonotypes and omits some of them. The data show around 250,000 clones, about 90% seen once. The TCR was taken from a person between 18 and 65 years old who received the Ad26.COV2.S COVID-19 vaccine or a placebo. Source: peripheral blood, taken in a trial of Ad26.COV2.S vaccine versus placebo.

This CDR3 reads CATHGGREHF. CDR3 nucleotide sequence: TGTGCCACCCACGGGGGACGTGAGCACTTC. This chain connects TRBV5-4 to TRBJ2-7; possibly TRBD2 for D (6 bases). This CDR3 has 10 amino acids. Germline values: CDR1 SGHNT, CDR2 YYREEE (reference sequence). Drawing the rest from reference TRBV5-4 and TRBJ2-7, the complete variable domain is ETGVTQSPTHLIKTRGQQVTLRCSSQSGHNTVSWYQQALGQGPQFIFQYYREEENGRGNFPPRFSGLQFPNYSSELNVNALELDDSALYLCATHGGREHFGPGTRLTVT.